This T cell receptor beta chain was captured in a study of blood T cell repertoires in COVID-19. The CDR3 has 16 amino acids. Losses at the gene ends were 5 bases for V and 6 bases for J; bases not matched to a gene: 10. CDR1 is SGHTA and CDR2 is FQGTGA in the germline V gene. Sequencing was performed with immunoSEQ multiplex PCR; in TCRdb, only in-frame clones are kept and a portion is missing. The sample includes more than 200,000 clones, about 85% of them seen just once. The TCR comes from a man aged 60 to 69 with acute or convalescent COVID-19. The chain is built from TRBV7-3 and TRBJ2-3; 11 positions agree with TRBD2. The specimen sequenced was peripheral blood. CDR3 amino acids: CASSLPSGRLPDTQYF. DNA for the CDR3: TGTGCCAGCAGCCTCCCTAGCGGGAGGCTTCCGGATACGCAGTATTTT.